This T cell receptor (beta chain) derives from a study of CD8+ T cells in alopecia areata. Reverse transcription of extracted RNA yielded cDNA, which provided the sequencing template. Measured with immunoSEQ multiplex PCR; TCRdb has only the in-frame clones, and not every one. The table has around 60,000 clones, 44% seen once. Germline assignment: CDR1 MNHEY and CDR2 SMNVEV (reference sequence). V was pared by 3 bases and J by 7 bases, with 19 bases between. The CDR3 extends over 15 amino acids. Findings and limits, study-wide: Among patients, TCR sharing was less clear than in mice, a difference possibly due in part to HLA diversity in the patient population. Especially in alopecia totalis/universalis, lesional scalp showed greater clonality than normal scalp did.

Researchers took lesional scalp punch biopsies and peripheral blood from people who were alopecia areata patients. Notes on this clone: Its antigen is unidentified.

This receptor was obtained from a human donor with alopecia areata. The rearrangement joins TRBV27 to TRBJ2-7, with D maybe TRBD1 (5 bases). Material for sequencing was NKG2D-low CD8+ T cells sorted from blood. The CDR3 coding sequence is TGTGCCAGCAGTTTCGGTGGGGCGCCGCTCTTGGAGCAGTACTTC. Amino acids: CASSFGGAPLLEQYF.